This T cell receptor (beta chain) was obtained from a study of OX40 agonist ivuxolimab in advanced cancers. Study-level background: Age averaged around 54 years (range about 20 to 80), and 82.7% were male. Past anti-PD-1, anti-PD-L1 or anti-CTLA-4 therapy was accepted, and roughly 38% had received some.

Sequenced by immunoSEQ multiplex PCR; TCRdb stores in-frame clones only, minus some. This repertoire shows some 76,000 clones, over 75% found once; its top ten account for over 6%. This CDR3 has 16 residues. The V gene's germline CDR1 is SGHTA and CDR2 FQGNSA. V was trimmed by 1 base and J by 0 bases, leaving 12 bases between them. The study sampled blood at baseline, cycle 4 day 1, and cycle 7 day 1. Findings and caveats of the study: Both CD4+ and CD8+ T cell populations in blood had undergone clonal expansion by week 6 at 0.1 to 3.0 mg/kg.

A note on this clone: Its antigen remains unidentified.

The source of this sequence is an adult with an advanced solid tumor such as melanoma, head and neck, liver or kidney cancer. The source was CD4+ or CD8+ T cells sorted from blood, collected in a trial of the OX40 agonist ivuxolimab. The chain combines TRBV7-2 with TRBJ1-2, with D perhaps TRBD1 (6 bases). In nucleotides, the CDR3 is TGTGCCAGCAGCTTAGATCCAGGGGTCGCTAACTATGGCTACACCTTC. This gives the protein CASSLDPGVANYGYTF.